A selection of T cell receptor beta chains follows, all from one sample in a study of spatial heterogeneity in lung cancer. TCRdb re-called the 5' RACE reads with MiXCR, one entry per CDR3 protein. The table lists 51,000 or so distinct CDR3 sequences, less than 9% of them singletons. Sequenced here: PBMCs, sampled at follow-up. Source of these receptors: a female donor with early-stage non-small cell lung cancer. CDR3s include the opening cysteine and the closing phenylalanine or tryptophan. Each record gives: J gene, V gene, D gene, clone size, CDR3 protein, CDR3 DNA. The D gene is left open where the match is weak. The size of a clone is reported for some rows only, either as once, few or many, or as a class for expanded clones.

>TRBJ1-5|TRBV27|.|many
CASSSGTLRQPQHF
TGTGCCAGCAGTTCAGGGACTCTAAGACAGCCCCAGCATTTT
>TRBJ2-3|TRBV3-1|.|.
CASSQEWVDSTDTQYF
TGTGCCAGCAGCCAGGAATGGGTGGATAGCACAGATACGCAGTATTTT
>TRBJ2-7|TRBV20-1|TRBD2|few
CSASRNPGLGNYEQYF
TGCAGTGCTAGCCGAAATCCGGGACTAGGAAACTACGAGCAGTACTTC
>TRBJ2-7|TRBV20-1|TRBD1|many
CSAGGIRDRGREQYF
TGCAGTGCCGGGGGGATCCGGGACAGGGGGCGCGAGCAGTACTTC
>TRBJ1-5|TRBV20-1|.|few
CSAHAGAGNQPQHF
TGCAGTGCTCACGCAGGGGCGGGCAATCAGCCCCAGCATTTT
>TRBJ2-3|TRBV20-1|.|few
CSARGVTQYF
TGCAGTGCTAGGGGCGTTACGCAGTATTTT
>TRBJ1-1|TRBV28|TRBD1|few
CASSPHRQGAVTEAFF
TGTGCCAGCAGTCCCCATAGACAGGGGGCTGTTACTGAAGCTTTCTTT
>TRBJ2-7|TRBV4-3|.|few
CASSQDQWPSYEQYF
TGCGCCAGCAGCCAAGATCAATGGCCTTCCTACGAGCAGTACTTC
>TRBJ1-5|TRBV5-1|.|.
CASKRGQGGIQPQHF
TGCGCCAGCAAACGGGGGCAGGGAGGTATTCAGCCCCAGCATTTT
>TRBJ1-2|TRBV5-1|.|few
CASSLTPQLIGGYTF
TGCGCCAGCAGCTTAACCCCGCAGCTCATCGGGGGCTACACCTTC
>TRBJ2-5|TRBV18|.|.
CASTGMYQETQYF
TGTGCCAGCACTGGGATGTACCAAGAGACCCAGTACTTC
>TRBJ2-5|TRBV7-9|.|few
CASSRSGWKTQYF
TGTGCCAGCAGTCGATCCGGCTGGAAGACCCAGTACTTC
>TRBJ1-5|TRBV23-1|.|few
CASSRKRTTYSNQPQHF
TGCGCCAGCAGTCGTAAACGGACAACTTATAGCAATCAGCCCCAGCATTTT
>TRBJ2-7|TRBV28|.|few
CASSLGGAGEQYF
TGTGCCAGCAGTTTAGGGGGGGCCGGCGAGCAGTACTTC
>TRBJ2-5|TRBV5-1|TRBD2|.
CASTPLASGQETQYF
TGCGCCAGCACCCCCCTCGCTAGCGGACAAGAGACCCAGTACTTC
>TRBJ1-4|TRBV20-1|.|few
CSASWRVGEKLFF
TGCAGTGCTAGTTGGAGGGTAGGCGAAAAACTGTTTTTT
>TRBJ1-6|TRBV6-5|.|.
CASSAPDRQNSPLHF
TGTGCCAGCAGTGCCCCCGACCGTCAGAATTCACCCCTCCACTTT
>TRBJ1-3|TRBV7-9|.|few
CASSPRGGRASGNTIYF
TGTGCCAGCAGCCCTAGGGGTGGCAGGGCTTCTGGAAACACCATATATTTT
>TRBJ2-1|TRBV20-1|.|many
CSPWEGAGNEQFF
TGCAGTCCCTGGGAGGGGGCTGGGAATGAGCAGTTCTTC
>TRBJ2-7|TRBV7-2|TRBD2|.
CASSKTSGGSYEQYF
TGTGCCAGCAGCAAGACTAGCGGGGGTTCCTACGAGCAGTACTTC
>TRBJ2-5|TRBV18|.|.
CASSPQGVQETQYF
TGTGCCAGCTCACCACAGGGAGTACAAGAGACCCAGTACTTC
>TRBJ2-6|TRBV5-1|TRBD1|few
CASSPGQGGVLTF
TGCGCCAGCAGCCCGGGACAGGGAGGAGTCCTGACTTTC
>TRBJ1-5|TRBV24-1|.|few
CATSDRSTVVPQHF
TGTGCCACCAGTGACCGATCGACCGTAGTGCCCCAGCATTTT